What follows are 28 T cell receptor beta chains derived from one specimen sequenced in a study of T cell responses to AZD1222 COVID-19 vaccine. Data came from immunoSEQ multiplex PCR; TCRdb stores just in-frame clones and leaves some out. The sample includes some 110,000 clones, over 90% of them seen just once. The starting material was peripheral blood, obtained on day 0 of AZD1222 vaccination. The receptor set was obtained from an adult in good health.

The chain couples TRBV11-2 to TRBJ1-2; weak D call: TRBD1 (5 bases). Germline V gene lookup returns CDR1 SGHAT and CDR2 FQNNGV. Trimming stripped 1 base from V and 4 bases from J, with 10 bases between. The CDR3 contains 14 residues. This chain's CDR3 is CASSLVSGLYGYTF. The CDR3 bases are TGTGCCAGCAGCTTAGTGTCGGGGCTCTATGGCTACACCTTC.

V and J are TRBV7-9 and TRBJ2-1; D is unresolved. Germline CDR1 reads SEHNR; CDR2 reads FQNEAQ (reference sequence). This CDR3 is 11 amino acids long. Trimming cost V 11 bases and J 10 bases, with 15 bases left between them. The CDR3: CAVTNSEEQFF. The CDR3 region has the DNA TGTGCCGTAACGAATTCGGAAGAGCAGTTCTTC.

This rearrangement joins TRBV2 to TRBJ2-1; tentatively, D is TRBD2 (6 bases). Germline lookup yields CDR1 SNHLY and CDR2 FYNNEI. V dropped 6 bases and J dropped 5 bases, with 11 bases sitting between them. The CDR3 loop spans 13 amino acids. The CDR3 region has the DNA TGTGCCAGCAGAATCGGACTAAACAATGAGCAGTTCTTC. It translates to CASRIGLNNEQFF.

There are a few counts of this clone. The DNA of the CDR3 is TGTGCCACCAGTGACTATAGGACAGCATACAATGAGCAGTTCTTC. This sequence encodes CATSDYRTAYNEQFF. V gene TRBV24-1 combines with J gene TRBJ2-1; D perhaps matches TRBD1 (6 bases). This CDR3 has 15 amino acids. V was shortened by 4 bases and J by 4 bases, with 13 bases between the two germline ends. Looked up from germline, CDR1 is KGHDR and CDR2 is SFDVKD.

The J gene is TRBJ1-2, the V gene TRBV7-5; the table assigns TRBD1, which was not confirmed against the DNA. TRBV7-5 is a pseudogene locus. CDR3 size: 14 residues. The CDR3 is CASHQANGARGYTF. CDR3 nucleotides: TGTGCCAGTCATCAGGCAAATGGGGCGCGTGGCTACACCTTC.

This clone was seen more than once but under ten times. This chain links TRBV28 with TRBJ1-2; maybe TRBD1 (5 bases). The CDR3 spans 13 residues. Per the germline V gene, CDR1 is MDHEN and CDR2 is SYDVKM. Trimming removed 7 bases from V and 8 bases from J, with 17 bases in between. The CDR3 DNA is TGTGCCAGCACCAGGGACTTAGCTCGAGGCTACACCTTC. Translated: CASTRDLARGYTF.

The V call is TRBV7-9, the J call TRBJ1-2; D call uncertain. The CDR3 has 12 residues. Between the trimmed V and J ends, which lost 0 bases and 7 bases, there was a span of 6 bases. Germline V lookup: CDR1 SEHNR, CDR2 FQNEAQ (reference sequence). CDR3 region: CASSLAFGGYTF. The CDR3 coding sequence is TGTGCCAGCAGCTTAGCTTTTGGTGGCTACACCTTC.

The rearrangement uses TRBV6-4 and TRBJ2-1; D is undetermined. This CDR3 is 13 amino acids long. CDR1 is MRHNA and CDR2 is SNTAGT in the germline V gene. V dropped 0 bases and J dropped 9 bases, with 9 bases sitting between them. The CDR3 reads CASSDSERGEQFF. In DNA form, the CDR3 reads TGTGCCAGCAGTGACTCTGAGCGCGGTGAGCAGTTCTTC.

The chain has TRBV28 and TRBJ2-1; possibly TRBD1 for D (5 bases). There are 12 residues in the CDR3. Trimming pared 8 bases from V and 4 bases from J, leaving 9 bases between. Germline values: CDR1 MDHEN, CDR2 SYDVKM. CDR3 residues: CASSDMYNEQFF. CDR3 DNA sequence: TGTGCCAGCTCGGACATGTACAATGAGCAGTTCTTC.

This chain joins TRBV5-4 and TRBJ2-2; no definite D call. The V end was cut by 0 bases, the J end by 3 bases, with 3 bases between. There are 13 residues in the CDR3. Per germline, CDR1 SGHNT and CDR2 YYREEE (reference sequence). The CDR3 sequence is CASSLEHTGELFF. The CDR3 DNA is TGTGCCAGCAGCTTGGAACACACCGGGGAGCTGTTTTTT.

As to this clone: This specimen includes other DNA sequences encoding the same CDR3. This chain connects TRBV18 to TRBJ2-1, with TRBD1 matching 7 bases. V dropped 2 bases and J dropped 4; count of bases not matched to a gene: 2. The CDR3 has 14 residues. CDR1 is KGHSH and CDR2 is LQKENI in the germline V gene. The CDR3 here is CASSPRDRYNEQFF. The DNA of the CDR3 is TGTGCCAGCTCACCAAGGGACAGATACAATGAGCAGTTCTTC.

The chain recombines TRBV7-9 with TRBJ2-7; TRBD1 matches at 8 bases. This CDR3 spans 13 amino acids. Trimming cost V 6 bases and J 0 bases; bases outside gene matches: 1. Germline values: CDR1 SEHNR, CDR2 FQNEAQ (reference sequence). DNA for the CDR3: TGTGCCAGCAGGACAGGGGACTCCTACGAGCAGTACTTC. Residues: CASRTGDSYEQYF. The full variable domain, completed using reference TRBV7-9 and TRBJ2-7, is DTGVSQNPRHKITKRGQNVTFRCDPISEHNRLYWYRQTLGQGPEFLTYFQNEAQLEKSRLLSDRFSAERPKGSFSTLEIQRTEQGDSAMYLCASRTGDSYEQYFGPGTRLTVT.

The chain carries TRBV23-1 and TRBJ2-5, with D unresolved. TRBV23-1 is filed as an ORF, its function uncertain. The ends were cut back, 3 bases at V and 2 bases at J, with 19 bases in the middle. This CDR3 has 17 residues. CDR3: CASSHHPTSGNQETQYF. Written as DNA, the CDR3 is TGCGCCAGCAGTCATCACCCTACATCCGGTAATCAAGAGACCCAGTACTTC.

The rearrangement uses TRBV27 and TRBJ1-1; perhaps TRBD1 as D (5 bases). CDR1 is MNHEY, CDR2 SMNVEV, per germline (reference sequence). The CDR3 has 16 residues. Trimming cost V 3 bases and J 0 bases, with 14 bases left between them. The DNA for the CDR3 is TGTGCCAGCAGTTTTCGCGGGACGAACTTGAACACTGAAGCTTTCTTT. Its protein is CASSFRGTNLNTEAFF.

The table lists this clone with a count of one. The rearrangement uses TRBV9 and TRBJ2-2; possibly TRBD2 for D (7 bases). The CDR3 is 16 residues long. CDR1 is SGDLS, CDR2 YYNGEE, per germline. V was trimmed by 0 bases and J by 4 bases, leaving 13 bases between them. The CDR3 loop is CASSVVARGGTGELFF. The CDR3 nucleotides are TGTGCCAGCAGCGTAGTGGCGAGGGGGGGCACCGGGGAGCTGTTTTTT. Full variable domain (rest looked up from reference TRBV9 and TRBJ2-2): DSGVTQTPKHLITATGQRVTLRCSPRSGDLSVYWYQQSLDQGLQFLIQYYNGEERAKGNILERFSAQQFPDLHSELNLSSLELGDSALYFCASSVVARGGTGELFFGEGSRLTVL.

This chain's CDR3 is CASSLVGPGRQTQYF. The CDR3 DNA is TGTGCCAGCAGCTTAGTTGGGCCAGGGCGGCAGACCCAGTACTTC. This sequence joins TRBV11-3 and TRBJ2-5; maybe TRBD1 (5 bases). Germline values: CDR1 SGHNT, CDR2 YENEEA. Between the trimmed V and J ends, which lost 1 base and 6 bases, there was a span of 15 bases. This CDR3 is 15 amino acids long. Filled out from reference TRBV11-3 and TRBJ2-5, the complete variable domain reads EAGVVQSPRYKIIEKKQPVAFWCNPISGHNTLYWYLQNLGQGPELLIRYENEEAVDDSQLPKDRFSAERLKGVDSTLKIQPAELGDSAVYLCASSLVGPGRQTQYFGPGTRLLVL.

This sequence joins TRBV2 and TRBJ1-2; a weak D match, TRBD1 (6 bases). Trimming left V 7 bases short and J 4 bases short, with 13 bases between. This CDR3 has 13 residues. Germline CDR1 and CDR2: SNHLY and FYNNEI. This CDR3 is CASMRGGGYGYTF. The DNA of the CDR3 is TGTGCCAGCATGCGAGGGGGTGGCTATGGCTACACCTTC.

The V and J genes are TRBV3-1 (or the pseudogene TRBV3-2) and TRBJ1-2; D is ambiguous. The CDR3 totals 14 residues. Germline V lookup: CDR1 LGHDT, CDR2 YNNKEL (reference sequence). The ends were cut back, 4 bases at V and 4 bases at J, with 13 bases in the middle. CDR3 loop: CASSRGQAAYGYTF. CDR3 DNA: TGTGCCAGCAGCCGCGGGCAGGCCGCCTATGGCTACACCTTC.

The chain carries TRBV28 and TRBJ2-7, with D tentatively TRBD1 (6 bases). The CDR3 consists of 13 residues. The V and J ends lost 7 bases and 3 bases respectively, with 13 bases between them. CDR1 and CDR2 (germline): MDHEN, SYDVKM. CDR3 nucleotide sequence: TGTGCCAGCACTCCGGCGGACAGCTACGAGCAGTACTTC. Protein product: CASTPADSYEQYF.

V gene TRBV15 combines with J gene TRBJ1-5; TRBD1 is a possible D gene (6 bases). CDR3 length: 13 residues. Germline values: CDR1 LNHNV, CDR2 YYDKDF (reference sequence). The V and J ends lost 8 bases and 2 bases respectively, with 10 bases between them. The DNA for the CDR3 is TGTGCCACCGCTGGGGGCGGCAATCAGCCCCAGCATTTT. Translation gives CATAGGGNQPQHF.

This clone was picked up one time. The chain is built from TRBV7-8 and TRBJ2-7; D might be TRBD2 (6 bases). This CDR3 region has 17 residues. Germline lookup yields CDR1 SGHVS and CDR2 FQNEAQ. The V and J ends lost 5 bases and 1 base respectively, with 21 bases between them. The CDR3 DNA is TGTGCCAGCAGCCTTGAGACCGGGAGAATACTTTCCTACGAGCAGTACTTC. This codes for CASSLETGRILSYEQYF.

V usage is TRBV5-6 and J usage is TRBJ1-4; TRBD1 is a possible D gene (6 bases). Trimming removed 2 bases at V and 8 bases at J, with 13 bases between. The germline gives CDR1 SGHDT, CDR2 YYEEEE. This CDR3 has 14 amino acids. The CDR3 region is CASSLWGDIEKLFF. CDR3 nucleotide sequence: TGTGCCAGCAGCTTATGGGGGGACATCGAAAAACTGTTTTTT.

This clone was found a few times. The chain uses TRBV30 and TRBJ2-7; D possibly corresponds to TRBD1 (7 bases). Trimming cost V 4 bases and J 3 bases, with 10 bases left between them. The CDR3 runs 12 residues. Germline CDR1 GTSNPN, CDR2 SVGIG (reference sequence). CDR3 sequence reads: CAWTGGGYEQYF. Here the CDR3 DNA reads TGTGCCTGGACAGGGGGAGGCTACGAGCAGTACTTC.

The gene calls are TRBV5-6 and TRBJ2-7; 10 bases fit TRBD1. Germline CDR1 is SGHDT and CDR2 is YYEEEE. The CDR3 has 14 amino acids. V shed 1 base, J shed 6 bases, and the junction held 4 bases outside the gene matches. DNA of the CDR3: TGTGCCAGCAGCTTGACCAGGACAGGGGGCGAGCAGTACTTC. This codes for CASSLTRTGGEQYF.

The chain recombines TRBV11-3 with TRBJ2-1, with 12 bases fitting TRBD2. Per germline, CDR1 SGHNT and CDR2 YENEEA. The CDR3 sequence is 14 residues long. V dropped 1 base and J dropped 10; count of bases not matched to a gene: 2. The CDR3 loop is CASSLGLAGEEQFF. The CDR3 nucleotides are TGTGCCAGCAGCTTAGGACTAGCGGGAGAAGAGCAGTTCTTC.

This clone is a singleton in its sample. The J gene is TRBJ2-2, the V gene TRBV4-3; no clear D gene. V lost 0 bases and J 4 bases, leaving 12 bases between the germline ends. The CDR3 is 16 residues long. Germline V lookup: CDR1 LGHNA, CDR2 YSLEER. In nucleotides, the CDR3 is TGCGCCAGCAGCCAAGATGTACTTGAGCCCACCGGGGAGCTGTTTTTT. Protein product: CASSQDVLEPTGELFF.

The chain is built from TRBV6-6 and TRBJ1-1; D unclear. Germline loops: CDR1 MNHNY, CDR2 SVGAGI (reference sequence). Trimming pared 9 bases from V and 1 base from J, leaving 6 bases between. There are 11 residues in the CDR3. CDR3 DNA sequence: TGTGCCAGTGCGGGGAACACTGAAGCTTTCTTT. Translation gives CASAGNTEAFF.

The chain couples TRBV7-9 to TRBJ2-5, with D tentatively TRBD2 (5 bases). CDR3 length: 13 residues. V lost 5 bases and J 5 bases, leaving 12 bases between the germline ends. The germline CDR1 and CDR2 sequences are SEHNR and FQNEAQ (reference sequence). The CDR3 DNA reads as TGTGCCAGCAGCCTTCTTGGGAGTGAGACCCAGTACTTC. Translated, it gives CASSLLGSETQYF. Full variable domain (remainder filled in from reference TRBV7-9 and TRBJ2-5): DTGVSQNPRHKITKRGQNVTFRCDPISEHNRLYWYRQTLGQGPEFLTYFQNEAQLEKSRLLSDRFSAERPKGSFSTLEIQRTEQGDSAMYLCASSLLGSETQYFGPGTRLLVL.